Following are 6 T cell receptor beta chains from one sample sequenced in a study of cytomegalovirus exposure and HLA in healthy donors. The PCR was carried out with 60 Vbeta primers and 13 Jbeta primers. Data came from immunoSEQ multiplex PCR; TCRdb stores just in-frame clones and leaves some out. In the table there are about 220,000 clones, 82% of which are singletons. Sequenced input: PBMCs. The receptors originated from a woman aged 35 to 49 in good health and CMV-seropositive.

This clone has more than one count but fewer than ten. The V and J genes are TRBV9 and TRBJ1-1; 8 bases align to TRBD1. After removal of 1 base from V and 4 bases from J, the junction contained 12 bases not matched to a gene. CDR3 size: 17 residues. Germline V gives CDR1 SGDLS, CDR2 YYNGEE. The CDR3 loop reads CASSVTSQGAFGTEAFF. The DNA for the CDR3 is TGTGCCAGCAGCGTAACGTCCCAGGGGGCGTTCGGCACTGAAGCTTTCTTT.

CDR3 region: CASSQGQGVGNTIYF. The DNA for the CDR3 is TGTGCCAGCAGCCAGGGACAGGGCGTCGGAAACACCATATATTTT. The chain has TRBV4-2 and TRBJ1-3; 9 bases match TRBD1. Germline V CDR1 and CDR2: LGHNA, YNFKEQ. Losses at the gene ends were 3 bases for V and 4 bases for J; bases not matched to a gene: 4. The CDR3 consists of 15 residues.

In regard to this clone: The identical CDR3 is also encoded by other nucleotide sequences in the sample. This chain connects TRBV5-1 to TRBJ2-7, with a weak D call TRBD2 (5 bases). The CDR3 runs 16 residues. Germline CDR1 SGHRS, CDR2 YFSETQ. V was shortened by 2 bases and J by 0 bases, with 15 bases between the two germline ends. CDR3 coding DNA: TGCGCCAGCAGCTTAGGATCCGGGATGAGCTCCTACGAGCAGTACTTC. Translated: CASSLGSGMSSYEQYF. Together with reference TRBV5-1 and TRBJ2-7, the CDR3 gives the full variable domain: KAGVTQTPRYLIKTRGQQVTLSCSPISGHRSVSWYQQTPGQGLQFLFEYFSETQRNKGNFPGRFSGRQFSNSRSEMNVSTLELGDSALYLCASSLGSGMSSYEQYFGPGTRLTVT.

CDR3 DNA: TGTGCCAGCAGCTTATCCGGGGTCGAGTACCAAGAGACCCAGTACTTC. It translates to CASSLSGVEYQETQYF. The chain joins TRBV11-2 to TRBJ2-5, with a possible D match to TRBD2 (5 bases). Germline V gene data show CDR1 as SGHAT and CDR2 as FQNNGV. This CDR3 is 16 amino acids long. The V end lost 2 bases, the J end lost 0 bases, and 13 bases lay between the germline ends.

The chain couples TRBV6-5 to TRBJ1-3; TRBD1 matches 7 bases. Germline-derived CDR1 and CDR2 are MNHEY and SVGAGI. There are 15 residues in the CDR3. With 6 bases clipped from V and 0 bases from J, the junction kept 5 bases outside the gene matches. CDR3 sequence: CASSPGTASGNTIYF. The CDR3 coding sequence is TGTGCCAGCAGCCCCGGGACAGCCTCTGGAAACACCATATATTTT.

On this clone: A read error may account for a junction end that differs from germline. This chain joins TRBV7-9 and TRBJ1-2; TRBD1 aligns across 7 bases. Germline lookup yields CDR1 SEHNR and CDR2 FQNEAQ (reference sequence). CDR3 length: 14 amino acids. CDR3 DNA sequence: TGTTCCAGCAGCTCGCCGGGACAGAACTATGGCTACACCTTC. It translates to CSSSSPGQNYGYTF. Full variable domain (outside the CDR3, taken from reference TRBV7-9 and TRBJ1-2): DTGVSQNPRHKITKRGQNVTFRCDPISEHNRLYWYRQTLGQGPEFLTYFQNEAQLEKSRLLSDRFSAERPKGSFSTLEIQRTEQGDSAMYLCSSSSPGQNYGYTFGSGTRLTVV.